This passage covers 7 T cell receptor beta chains from one sample sequenced in a study of blood T cell repertoires in COVID-19. Assay: immunoSEQ multiplex PCR; the TCRdb copy retains only in-frame clones and omits some. The table records over 200,000 clones, 75% to 90% of them present only once. The source material was PBMCs or T cells enriched from blood (not recorded which). These receptors were obtained from a woman between 45 and 65 years old who had recovered from COVID-19.

The chain joins TRBV3-1 (or the pseudogene TRBV3-2) to TRBJ2-7; D might be TRBD2 (6 bases). The CDR3 runs to 18 residues. Germline assignment: CDR1 LGHDT and CDR2 YNNKEL (reference sequence). The V and J ends lost 6 bases and 2 bases respectively, with 26 bases between them. CDR3 amino acids: CASRGGAAAGTFPYEQYF. CDR3 nucleotides: TGTGCCAGCAGGGGAGGAGCGGCAGCCGGGACGTTTCCCTACGAGCAGTACTTC.

The chain carries TRBV6-5 and TRBJ2-7; D unclear. The germline CDR1 and CDR2 sequences are MNHEY and SVGAGI. The CDR3 has 15 residues. V lost 6 bases and J 0 bases, leaving 15 bases between the germline ends. The DNA of the CDR3 is TGTGCCAGCAGCCTTACGACATCGAGCTCCTACGAGCAGTACTTC. It encodes CASSLTTSSSYEQYF.

V is TRBV6-5 and J is TRBJ2-2; TRBD2 matches at 8 bases. Trimming cost V 6 bases and J 5 bases; bases outside gene matches: 8. Germline lookup yields CDR1 MNHEY and CDR2 SVGAGI. The CDR3 runs 15 residues. The chain's CDR3 is CASSLGASGTGELFF. In DNA form, the CDR3 reads TGTGCCAGCAGCCTGGGGGCTAGCGGGACCGGGGAGCTGTTTTTT.

There are a few counts of this clone. The junction does not match germline at one end; this may be a read error. The chain recombines TRBV7-7 with TRBJ2-2; D call uncertain. CDR3 length: 12 residues. CDR1 is SSHAT and CDR2 is FNYEAQ in the germline V gene (reference sequence). The CDR3 reads CASSPHTGELFF. The CDR3 nucleotides are TGTGCTAGCAGCCCTCACACCGGGGAGCTGTTTTTT.

This clone has a handful of counts. The V gene is TRBV27, the J gene TRBJ2-2, with a possible D match to TRBD1 (6 bases). V lost 4 bases and J lost 4, with 13 bases in between. CDR3 size: 15 residues. Germline V CDR1 and CDR2: MNHEY, SMNVEV (reference sequence). CDR3 bases: TGTGCCAGCAGTTCCACAGGGTTTGTCACCGGGGAGCTGTTTTTT. Translated, it gives CASSSTGFVTGELFF.

The CDR3 region is CASGRQSDTEAFF. The CDR3 DNA is TGTGCCAGCGGGCGACAGTCTGACACTGAAGCTTTCTTT. The chain combines TRBV25-1 with TRBJ1-1; the D gene is possibly TRBD1 (5 bases). The CDR3 is 13 amino acids. Germline assignment: CDR1 MGHDK and CDR2 SYGVNS. V dropped 8 bases and J dropped 3 bases, with 13 bases sitting between them.

This chain joins TRBV7-2 and TRBJ1-3; the match to TRBD1 covers 8 bases. Trimming cost V 0 bases and J 7 bases; bases outside gene matches: 5. This CDR3 has 15 amino acids. Per the germline V gene, CDR1 is SGHTA and CDR2 is FQGNSA. The CDR3 loop is CASSLADRVKNTIYF. DNA for the CDR3: TGTGCCAGCAGCTTAGCGGACAGGGTAAAGAACACCATATATTTT. The full variable domain, completed using reference TRBV7-2 and TRBJ1-3, is GAGVSQSPSNKVTEKGKDVELRCDPISGHTALYWYRQSLGQGLEFLIYFQGNSAPDKSGLPSDRFSAERTGGSVSTLTIQRTQQEDSAVYLCASSLADRVKNTIYFGEGSWLTVV.